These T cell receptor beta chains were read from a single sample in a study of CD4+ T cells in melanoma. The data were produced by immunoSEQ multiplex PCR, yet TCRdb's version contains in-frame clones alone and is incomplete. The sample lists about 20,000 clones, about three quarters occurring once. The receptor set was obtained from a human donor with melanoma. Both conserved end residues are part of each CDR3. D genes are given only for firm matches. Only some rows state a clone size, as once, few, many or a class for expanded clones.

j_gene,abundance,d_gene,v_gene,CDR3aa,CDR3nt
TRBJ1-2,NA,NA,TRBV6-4,CASSDSLTTPFSGYTF,TGTGCCAGCAGTGACTCGCTAACAACCCCATTTAGTGGCTACACCTTC
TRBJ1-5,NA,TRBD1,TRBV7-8,CASSRGTDSNQPQHF,TGTGCCAGCAGCCGCGGGACAGATAGCAATCAGCCCCAGCATTTT
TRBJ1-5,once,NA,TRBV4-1,CASTEGGSFNQPQHF,TGCGCCAGCACGGAGGGAGGGTCCTTTAATCAGCCCCAGCATTTT
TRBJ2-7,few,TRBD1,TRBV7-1,CASSVGQAYEQYF,TGTGCCAGCAGCGTGGGACAGGCCTACGAGCAGTACTTC
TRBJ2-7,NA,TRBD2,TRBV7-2,CASSSRSGGSYEQYF,TGTGCCAGCAGCTCCCGTAGCGGGGGCTCCTACGAGCAGTACTTC
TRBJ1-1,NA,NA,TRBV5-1,CASSFDRTTEAFF,TGCGCCAGCAGCTTCGACAGGACTACTGAAGCTTTCTTT
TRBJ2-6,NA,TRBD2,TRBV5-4,CASSFGLAGAGANVLTF,TGTGCCAGCAGCTTCGGACTAGCGGGGGCTGGGGCCAACGTCCTGACTTTC
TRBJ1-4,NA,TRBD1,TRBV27,CASSLGQANNEKLFF,TGTGCCAGCAGTCTCGGACAGGCTAATAATGAAAAACTGTTTTTT
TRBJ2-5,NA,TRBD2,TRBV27,CASSSHSSGQETQYF,TGTGCCAGCAGTTCCCACTCTAGCGGTCAAGAGACCCAGTACTTC
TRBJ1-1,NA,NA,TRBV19,CASSTQMNTEAFF,TGTGCCAGTAGTACGCAGATGAACACTGAAGCTTTCTTT
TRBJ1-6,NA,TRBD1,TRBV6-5,CASRPRTGHSPLHF,TGTGCCAGCAGACCGAGGACAGGTCATTCACCCCTCCACTTT
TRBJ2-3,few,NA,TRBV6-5,CASSYQGGTGTDTQYF,TGTGCCAGCAGTTACCAAGGGGGAACCGGCACAGATACGCAGTATTTT
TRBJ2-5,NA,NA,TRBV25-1,CASSVTRVGAVTQYF,TGTGCCAGCTCCGTCACTAGGGTCGGGGCCGTGACCCAGTACTTC
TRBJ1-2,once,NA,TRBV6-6,CASSYSDSNYGYTF,TGTGCCAGCAGTTACTCCGACAGCAACTATGGCTACACCTTC
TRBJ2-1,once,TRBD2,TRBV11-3,CASSPRLAGGRGEQFF,TGTGCCAGCAGCCCGAGACTAGCGGGGGGGCGGGGTGAGCAGTTCTTC
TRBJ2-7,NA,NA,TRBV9,CASSVGPGESYEQYF,TGTGCCAGCAGCGTAGGGCCAGGGGAATCCTACGAGCAGTACTTC
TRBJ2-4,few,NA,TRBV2,CASLERGKNIQYF,TGTGCCAGCTTGGAACGGGGGAAAAACATTCAGTACTTC
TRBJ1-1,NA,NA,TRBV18,CASSARANTEAFF,TGTGCCAGCTCAGCCAGGGCGAACACTGAAGCTTTCTTT
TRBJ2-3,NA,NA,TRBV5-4,CASSSGGGGGTDTQYF,TGTGCCAGCAGCTCGGGTGGCGGGGGCGGCACAGATACGCAGTATTTT
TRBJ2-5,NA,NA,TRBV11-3,CASSRDQAGTQYF,TGTGCCAGCAGCCGAGATCAGGCGGGGACCCAGTACTTC
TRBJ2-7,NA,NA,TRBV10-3,CAISESGTYEQYF,TGTGCCATCAGTGAGTCAGGAACCTACGAGCAGTACTTC
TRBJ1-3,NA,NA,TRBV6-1,CASTPGTRTNTIYF,TGTGCCAGCACCCCCGGGACAAGGACAAACACCATATATTTT
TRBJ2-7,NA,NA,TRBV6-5,CASRAVTDTYEQYF,TGTGCCAGCAGGGCAGTGACAGATACCTACGAGCAGTACTTC
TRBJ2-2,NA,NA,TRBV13,CASSLGLATGELFF,TGTGCCAGCAGCCTCGGGTTGGCGACCGGGGAGCTGTTTTTT
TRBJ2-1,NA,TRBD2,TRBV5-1,CASSLGSGGVNEQFF,TGCGCCAGCAGCTTAGGTAGCGGGGGGGTCAATGAGCAGTTCTTC
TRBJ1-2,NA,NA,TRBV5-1,CASSLTAEVYGYTF,TGCGCCAGCAGCTTGACAGCAGAGGTGTACGGCTACACCTTC
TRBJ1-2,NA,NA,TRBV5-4,CASSWTGELYGYTF,TGTGCCAGCAGCTGGACCGGAGAACTCTATGGCTACACCTTC
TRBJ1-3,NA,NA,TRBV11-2,CASSARLVNRNTIYF,TGTGCCAGCAGCGCCCGGCTGGTTAATCGAAACACCATATATTTT
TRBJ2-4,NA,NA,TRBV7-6,CASSLALKGGDIQYF,TGTGCCAGCAGCTTAGCGCTTAAGGGTGGGGACATTCAGTACTTC
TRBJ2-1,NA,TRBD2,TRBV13,CASSLGPSLAGGPFSYNEQFF,TGTGCCAGCAGCTTAGGCCCGTCTCTAGCGGGGGGCCCCTTCTCCTACAATGAGCAGTTCTTC